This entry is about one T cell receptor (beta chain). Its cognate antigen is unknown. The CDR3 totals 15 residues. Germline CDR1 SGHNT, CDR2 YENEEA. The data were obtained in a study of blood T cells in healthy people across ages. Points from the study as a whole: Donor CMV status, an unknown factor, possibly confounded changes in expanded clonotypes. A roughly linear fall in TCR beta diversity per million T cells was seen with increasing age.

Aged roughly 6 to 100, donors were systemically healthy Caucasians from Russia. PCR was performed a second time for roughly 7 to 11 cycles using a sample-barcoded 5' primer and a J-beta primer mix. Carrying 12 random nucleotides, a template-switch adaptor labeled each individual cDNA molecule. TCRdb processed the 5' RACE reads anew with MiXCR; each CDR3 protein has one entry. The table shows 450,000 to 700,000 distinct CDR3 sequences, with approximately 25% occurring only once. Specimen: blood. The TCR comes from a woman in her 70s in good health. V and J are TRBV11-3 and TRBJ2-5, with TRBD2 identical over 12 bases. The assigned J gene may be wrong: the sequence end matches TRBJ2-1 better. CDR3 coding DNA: TGTGCCAGCAGCTCGACTAGCGGGAGTCAGTATGAGCAGTTCTTC. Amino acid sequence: CASSSTSGSQYEQFF.